These 21 T cell receptor beta chains originate from one sample sequenced in a study of blood T cell repertoires in COVID-19. Clones were read by immunoSEQ multiplex PCR, and TCRdb kept only the in-frame ones, dropping some. This table has roughly 98,000 clones, approximately 80% appearing once. Sequenced: peripheral blood. These receptor sequences come from a woman between 70 and 85 years old with active or convalescent COVID-19.

The chain links TRBV7-2 to TRBJ1-1, with D maybe TRBD1 (5 bases). This CDR3 region has 14 residues. Germline-derived CDR1 and CDR2 are SGHTA and FQGNSA. Trimming shortened V by 0 bases and J by 4 bases, and 9 bases separated the two germline ends. The CDR3: CASSLAQGSTEAFF. Written as DNA, the CDR3 is TGTGCCAGCAGCTTAGCCCAGGGAAGCACTGAAGCTTTCTTT.

J is TRBJ1-3 and V is TRBV6-5; 7 nucleotides align to TRBD1. CDR1 is MNHEY, CDR2 SVGAGI, per germline. The CDR3 length is 15 residues. V shed 7 bases and J 4 bases; nucleotides not matched to a gene: 10. Here the CDR3 reads CASKRGTAEGNTIYF. For the CDR3, the DNA is TGTGCCAGCAAACGCGGGACAGCGGAGGGAAACACCATATATTTT.

The chain combines TRBV28 with TRBJ1-5; the match to TRBD1 covers 9 bases. CDR1 MDHEN and CDR2 SYDVKM come from the germline V gene. CDR3 length: 17 amino acids. The J segment lost 0 bases and the V segment lost 2 bases, leaving 5 bases of the junction unmatched. The CDR3 DNA reads TGTGCCAGCAGTTTAATACAGGGGGCATATAGCAATCAGCCCCAGCATTTT. Its protein is CASSLIQGAYSNQPQHF.

The CDR3 DNA is TGTGCCAGCATTGCTACTAAGACAGATACGCAGTATTTT. It yields the protein CASIATKTDTQYF. The chain employs TRBV11-2 and TRBJ2-3; D remains unclear. V was cut by 7 bases and J by 3 bases, with 11 bases left in between. Germline V gene lookup returns CDR1 SGHAT and CDR2 FQNNGV. The CDR3 has 13 residues.

This rearrangement joins TRBV7-9 to TRBJ2-3, with 9 bases aligning to TRBD1. Germline CDR1 and CDR2: SEHNR and FQNEAQ (reference sequence). This CDR3 is built from 17 residues. With 6 bases clipped from V and 3 bases from J, the junction kept 13 bases outside the gene matches. The CDR3 reads CASSLGSTGGATDTQYF. The CDR3 DNA reads TGTGCCAGCAGTTTGGGGTCGACAGGGGGGGCGACAGATACGCAGTATTTT.

The chain couples TRBV7-6 to TRBJ2-5; unclear D gene. CDR3 size: 13 residues. The V and J ends lost 3 bases and 3 bases respectively, with 8 bases between them. Germline V lookup: CDR1 SGHVS, CDR2 FNYEAQ. The DNA for the CDR3 is TGTGCCAGCAGCTTTCACGGAGAAGAGACCCAGTACTTC. It specifies CASSFHGEETQYF. The variable domain in full, completed from reference TRBV7-6 and TRBJ2-5, reads GAGVSQSPRYKVTKRGQDVALRCDPISGHVSLYWYRQALGQGPEFLTYFNYEAQQDKSGLPNDRFSAERPEGSISTLTIQRTEQRDSAMYRCASSFHGEETQYFGPGTRLLVL.

The chain employs TRBV25-1 and TRBJ2-1; TRBD2 might be the D (6 bases). The CDR3 spans 15 residues. Germline CDR1 is MGHDK and CDR2 is SYGVNS. V was pared by 1 base and J by 0 bases, with 7 bases between. CDR3 coding DNA: TGTGCCAGCAGTGAATCGGGGGTCTCCTACAATGAGCAGTTCTTC. It yields the protein CASSESGVSYNEQFF.

DNA for the CDR3: TGTGCCAGCAGTGTAGGGGCCGCAACCTACGAGCAGTACTTC. Its protein is CASSVGAATYEQYF. The chain links TRBV2 to TRBJ2-7; possible D gene TRBD1, 5 bases. Trimming took off 4 bases at V and 2 bases at J, with 12 bases between the two ends. Germline lookup yields CDR1 SNHLY and CDR2 FYNNEI. This CDR3 is 14 amino acids long.

The chain employs TRBV19 and TRBJ1-2, with a tentative D call TRBD1 (6 bases). V dropped 8 bases and J dropped 4 bases, with 14 bases sitting between them. Germline lookup yields CDR1 LNHDA and CDR2 SQIVND (reference sequence). The CDR3 consists of 13 residues. The CDR3 DNA sequence: TGTGCCAGTTCCCAGGGGATCAGCTATGGCTACACCTTC. Translation gives CASSQGISYGYTF.

The V gene is TRBV24-1, the J gene TRBJ1-3; 9 bases are a match to TRBD1. In germline, CDR1 is KGHDR, CDR2 SFDVKD. J lost 0 bases, V lost 4 bases, and 6 bases had no gene match. CDR3 length equals 17 residues. The CDR3 DNA reads TGTGCCACCAGTGACTCCGGACAGGGGCCCTCTGGAAACACCATATATTTT. Translating gives CATSDSGQGPSGNTIYF.

This sequence joins TRBV19 and TRBJ1-5; 7 bases fit TRBD1. CDR3 length equals 17 residues. J lost 4 bases, V lost 3 bases, and 12 bases had no gene match. From germline, CDR1 is LNHDA and CDR2 SQIVND (reference sequence). CDR3 in amino acids: CASSISRGAGKNQPQHF. The CDR3 nucleotides read TGTGCCAGTAGTATTTCCAGGGGGGCAGGGAAGAATCAGCCCCAGCATTTT.

Only one count was recorded for this clone. The chain carries TRBV28 and TRBJ1-1; D is unresolved. Germline CDR1 reads MDHEN; CDR2 reads SYDVKM. V dropped 3 bases and J dropped 9 bases, with 11 bases sitting between them. The CDR3 has 12 amino acids. In DNA form, the CDR3 reads TGTGCCAGCAGTTTCTCGGGTCACCAAGCTTTCTTT. Translating gives CASSFSGHQAFF. Complete variable domain (other parts from reference TRBV28 and TRBJ1-1): DVKVTQSSRYLVKRTGEKVFLECVQDMDHENMFWYRQDPGLGLRLIYFSYDVKMKEKGDIPEGYSVSREKKERFSLILESASTNQTSMYLCASSFSGHQAFFGQGTRLTVV.

The chain is built from TRBV5-1 and TRBJ1-5, with D possibly being TRBD1 (6 bases). Deletions cut 0 bases from V and 4 bases from J, with 11 bases between. In germline, CDR1 is SGHRS, CDR2 YFSETQ. The length of the CDR3 is 15 residues. The CDR3 region has the DNA TGCGCCAGCAGCTTGGCCGGACAGAGGAATCAGCCCCAGCATTTT. Translated: CASSLAGQRNQPQHF.

This clone was detected only once. V is TRBV4-3 and J is TRBJ1-6; D is perhaps TRBD1 (6 bases). V was trimmed by 2 bases and J by 5 bases, leaving 13 bases between them. Germline lookup yields CDR1 LGHNA and CDR2 YSLEER. This CDR3 has 16 amino acids. The CDR3 nucleotides read TGCGCCAGCAGCCAACTTCCGGGACACGATAATTCACCCCTCCACTTT. This translates into CASSQLPGHDNSPLHF.

This sequence joins TRBV2 and TRBJ1-1; weak D call: TRBD1 (6 bases). The CDR3 has 14 amino acids. The V gene lost 7 bases and the J gene lost 1 base, with 13 bases spanning the gap. The germline V gene has CDR1 SNHLY and CDR2 FYNNEI. The CDR3 sequence: CASMNRVQNTEAFF. The CDR3 DNA reads TGTGCCAGCATGAACAGGGTACAGAACACTGAAGCTTTCTTT.

This chain joins TRBV7-2 and TRBJ2-3, with 7 bases identical to TRBD2. Germline V lookup: CDR1 SGHTA, CDR2 FQGNSA. The CDR3 has 14 residues. Germline trimming cut 5 bases from V and 8 bases from J; bases unmatched to any gene: 10. The CDR3 loop is CASSLKAGIVTQYF. For the CDR3, the DNA is TGTGCCAGCAGCCTCAAAGCGGGGATTGTTACGCAGTATTTT.

The chain has TRBV29-1 and TRBJ2-7, with 8 bases identical to TRBD1. Unmatched junction bases numbered 6, after V lost 6 bases and J lost 2 bases. CDR3 size: 13 residues. Looked up from germline, CDR1 is SQVTM and CDR2 is ANQGSEA. CDR3 DNA sequence: TGCAGCGTCGCAAGGGACAGGACCTACGAGCAGTACTTC. Its protein is CSVARDRTYEQYF.

The chain couples TRBV3-1 (or the pseudogene TRBV3-2) to TRBJ1-6, with unresolved D. V lost 4 bases to trimming and J lost 4 bases, with 8 bases between them. The CDR3 length is 14 residues. Looked up from germline, CDR1 is LGHDT and CDR2 is YNNKEL (reference sequence). The CDR3 region has the DNA TGTGCCAGCAGCCCAGGTGTATATAATTCACCCCTCCACTTT. It specifies CASSPGVYNSPLHF.

The chain carries TRBV7-6 and TRBJ2-6; D not resolved. Germline CDR1 is SGHVS and CDR2 is FNYEAQ. Trimming pared 1 base from V and 1 base from J, leaving 8 bases between. The CDR3 contains 16 residues. The DNA of the CDR3 is TGTGCCAGCAGCTTAGTTTACGGGTCTGGGGCCAACGTCCTGACTTTC. Protein sequence: CASSLVYGSGANVLTF.

The table lists this clone with a count of one. The J gene is TRBJ2-7, the V gene TRBV15; TRBD1 aligns across 8 bases. The CDR3 sequence is 16 residues long. The J segment lost 7 bases and the V segment lost 0 bases, leaving 11 bases of the junction unmatched. Per germline, CDR1 LNHNV and CDR2 YYDKDF (reference sequence). CDR3 sequence (DNA): TGTGCCACCAGCAGAGATGTTGGGACAGGCCCTATGGAGCAGTACTTC. Translating it yields CATSRDVGTGPMEQYF.

The chain joins TRBV29-1 to TRBJ1-1, with D unclear. V lost 7 bases and J 0 bases, leaving 3 bases between the germline ends. The CDR3 covers 10 residues. Germline V gene data show CDR1 as SQVTM and CDR2 as ANQGSEA. In DNA, the CDR3 is TGCAGCGCCTTGAACACTGAAGCTTTCTTT. Its translation is CSALNTEAFF.